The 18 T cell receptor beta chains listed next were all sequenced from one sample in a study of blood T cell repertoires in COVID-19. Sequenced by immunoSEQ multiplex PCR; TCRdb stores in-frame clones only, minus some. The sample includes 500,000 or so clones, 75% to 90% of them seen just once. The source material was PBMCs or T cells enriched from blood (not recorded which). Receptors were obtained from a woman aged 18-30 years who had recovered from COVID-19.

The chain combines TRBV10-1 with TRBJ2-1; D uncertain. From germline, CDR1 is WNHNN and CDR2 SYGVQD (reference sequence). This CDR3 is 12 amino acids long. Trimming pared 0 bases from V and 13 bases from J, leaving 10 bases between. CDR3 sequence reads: CASSESFEVQFF. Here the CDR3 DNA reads TGCGCCAGCAGTGAGTCCTTCGAGGTTCAGTTCTTC.

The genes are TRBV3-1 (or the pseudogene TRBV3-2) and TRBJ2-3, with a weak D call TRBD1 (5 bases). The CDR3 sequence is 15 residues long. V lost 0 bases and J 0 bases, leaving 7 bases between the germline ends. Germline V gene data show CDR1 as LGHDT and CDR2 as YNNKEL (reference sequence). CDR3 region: CASSQDGASTDTQYF. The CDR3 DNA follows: TGTGCCAGCAGCCAAGATGGGGCTAGCACAGATACGCAGTATTTT.

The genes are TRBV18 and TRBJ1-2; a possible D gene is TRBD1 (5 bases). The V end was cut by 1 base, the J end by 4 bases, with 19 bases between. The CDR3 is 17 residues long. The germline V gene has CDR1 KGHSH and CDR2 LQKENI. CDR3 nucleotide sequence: TGTGCCAGCTCACCACGGGGGGATCCCTTAAGTTCCTATGGCTACACCTTC. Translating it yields CASSPRGDPLSSYGYTF.

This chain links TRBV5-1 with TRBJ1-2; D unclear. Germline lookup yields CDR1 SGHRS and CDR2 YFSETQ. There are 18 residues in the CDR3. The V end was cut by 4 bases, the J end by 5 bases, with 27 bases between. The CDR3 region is CASSLHPPGEQGGYGYTF. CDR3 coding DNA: TGCGCCAGCAGCCTTCATCCTCCGGGCGAGCAAGGAGGGTATGGCTACACCTTC.

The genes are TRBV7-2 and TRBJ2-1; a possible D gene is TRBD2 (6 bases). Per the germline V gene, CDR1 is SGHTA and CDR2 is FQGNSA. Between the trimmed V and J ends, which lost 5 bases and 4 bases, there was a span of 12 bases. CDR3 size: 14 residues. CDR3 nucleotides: TGTGCCAGCAGCGAAAGGGACTCTTACAATGAGCAGTTCTTC. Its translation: CASSERDSYNEQFF.

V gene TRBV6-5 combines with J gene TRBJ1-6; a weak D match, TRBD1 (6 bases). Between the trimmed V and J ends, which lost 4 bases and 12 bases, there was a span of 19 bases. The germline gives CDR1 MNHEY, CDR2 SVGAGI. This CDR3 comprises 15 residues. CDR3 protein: CASSSRRDTFGPLHF. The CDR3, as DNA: TGTGCCAGCAGTTCGCGACGGGACACATTCGGACCCCTCCACTTT.

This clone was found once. The CDR3 sequence is CASSPDWVGPDTQYF. Here the CDR3 DNA reads TGTGCCAGCAGCCCGGACTGGGTCGGTCCAGATACGCAGTATTTT. This chain joins TRBV9 and TRBJ2-3; possible D gene TRBD2, 5 bases. This CDR3 contains 15 residues. Looked up from germline, CDR1 is SGDLS and CDR2 is YYNGEE. Between the trimmed V and J ends, which lost 4 bases and 4 bases, there was a span of 16 bases.

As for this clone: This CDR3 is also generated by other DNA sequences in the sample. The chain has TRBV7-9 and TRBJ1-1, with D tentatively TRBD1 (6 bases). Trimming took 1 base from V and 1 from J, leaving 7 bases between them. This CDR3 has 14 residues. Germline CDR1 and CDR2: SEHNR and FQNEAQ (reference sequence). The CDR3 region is CASSLGTANTEAFF. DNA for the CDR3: TGTGCCAGCAGCTTAGGGACAGCGAACACTGAAGCTTTCTTT.

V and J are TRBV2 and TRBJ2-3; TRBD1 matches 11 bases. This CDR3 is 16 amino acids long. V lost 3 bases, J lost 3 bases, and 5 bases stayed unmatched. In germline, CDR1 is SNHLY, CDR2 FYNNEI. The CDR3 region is CASSEGGQGVTDTQYF. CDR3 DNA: TGTGCCAGCAGTGAGGGGGGACAGGGGGTAACAGATACGCAGTATTTT.

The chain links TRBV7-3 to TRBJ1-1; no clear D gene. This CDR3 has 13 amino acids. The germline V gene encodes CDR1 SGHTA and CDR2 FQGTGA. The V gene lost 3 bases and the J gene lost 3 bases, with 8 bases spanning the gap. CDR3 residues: CASSFGSDTEAFF. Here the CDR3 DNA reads TGTGCCAGCAGCTTTGGGAGCGACACTGAAGCTTTCTTT.

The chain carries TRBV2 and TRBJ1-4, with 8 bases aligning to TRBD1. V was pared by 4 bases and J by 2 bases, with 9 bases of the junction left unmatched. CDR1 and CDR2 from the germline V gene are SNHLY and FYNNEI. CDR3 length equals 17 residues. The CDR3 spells CASSAGPRTGTNEKLFF. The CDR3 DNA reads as TGTGCCAGCAGTGCCGGGCCTAGGACAGGGACTAATGAAAAACTGTTTTTT. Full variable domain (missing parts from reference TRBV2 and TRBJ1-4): EPEVTQTPSHQVTQMGQEVILRCVPISNHLYFYWYRQILGQKVEFLVSFYNNEISEKSEIFDDQFSVERPDGSNFTLKIRSTKLEDSAMYFCASSAGPRTGTNEKLFFGSGTQLSVL.

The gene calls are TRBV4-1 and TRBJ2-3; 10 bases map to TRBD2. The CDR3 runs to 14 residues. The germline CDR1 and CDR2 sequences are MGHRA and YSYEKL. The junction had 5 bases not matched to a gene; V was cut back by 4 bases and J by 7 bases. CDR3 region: CASSLSSGGNTQYF. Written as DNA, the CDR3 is TGCGCCAGCAGCCTTTCTAGCGGGGGTAATACGCAGTATTTT.

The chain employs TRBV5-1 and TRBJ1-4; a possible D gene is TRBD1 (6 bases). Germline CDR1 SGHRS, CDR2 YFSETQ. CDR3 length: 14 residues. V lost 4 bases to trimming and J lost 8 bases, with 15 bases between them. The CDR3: CASSLGQFGEKLFF. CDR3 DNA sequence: TGCGCCAGCAGCCTCGGACAGTTCGGGGAAAAACTGTTTTTT. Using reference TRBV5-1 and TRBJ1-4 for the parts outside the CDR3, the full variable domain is KAGVTQTPRYLIKTRGQQVTLSCSPISGHRSVSWYQQTPGQGLQFLFEYFSETQRNKGNFPGRFSGRQFSNSRSEMNVSTLELGDSALYLCASSLGQFGEKLFFGSGTQLSVL.

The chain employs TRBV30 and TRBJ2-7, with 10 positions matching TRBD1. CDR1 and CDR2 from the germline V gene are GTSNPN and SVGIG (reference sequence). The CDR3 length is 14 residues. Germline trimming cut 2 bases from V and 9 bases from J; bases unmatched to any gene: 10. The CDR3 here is CAWSNRDRGGGQYF. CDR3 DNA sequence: TGTGCCTGGAGTAACCGGGACAGGGGTGGGGGGCAGTACTTC.

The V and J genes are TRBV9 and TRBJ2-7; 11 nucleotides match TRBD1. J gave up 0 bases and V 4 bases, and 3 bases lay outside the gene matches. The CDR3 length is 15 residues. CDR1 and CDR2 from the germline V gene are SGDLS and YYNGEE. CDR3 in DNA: TGTGCCAGCAGCTGGGGACAGGGGGTCTCCTACGAGCAGTACTTC. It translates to CASSWGQGVSYEQYF.

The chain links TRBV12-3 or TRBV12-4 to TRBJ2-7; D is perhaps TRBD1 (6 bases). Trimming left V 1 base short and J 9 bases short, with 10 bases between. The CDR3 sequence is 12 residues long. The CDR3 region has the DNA TGTGCCAGCAGTTTAGAGGGGGTCGGGCAGTACTTC. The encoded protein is CASSLEGVGQYF.

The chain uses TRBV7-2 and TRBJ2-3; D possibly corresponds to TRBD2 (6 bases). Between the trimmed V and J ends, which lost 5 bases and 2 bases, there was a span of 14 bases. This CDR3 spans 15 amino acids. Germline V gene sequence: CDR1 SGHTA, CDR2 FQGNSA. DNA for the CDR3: TGTGCCAGCAGCCTTAGCGGTCCTACCACAGATACGCAGTATTTT. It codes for CASSLSGPTTDTQYF.

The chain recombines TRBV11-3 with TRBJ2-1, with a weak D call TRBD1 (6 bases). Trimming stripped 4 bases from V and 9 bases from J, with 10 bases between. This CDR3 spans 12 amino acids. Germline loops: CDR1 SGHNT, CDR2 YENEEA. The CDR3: CASSYLDSEQFF. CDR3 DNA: TGTGCCAGCAGCTACTTGGACAGTGAGCAGTTCTTC.